These T cell receptor beta chains were read from a single sample in a study of T-cell reconstitution after alpha-beta-depleted transplantation in children. TCRdb reprocessed the PCR reads with MiXCR, giving one entry per CDR3 protein. The table has roughly 200,000 distinct CDR3 sequences, 8% to 9.5% seen once; the top ten hold less than 8%. Material: PBMCs from the stem cell graft donor, obtained from the stem cell graft. The receptor source for this set is a human donor who donated a stem cell graft to a child with acute lymphoblastic leukemia. Both conserved end residues are part of each CDR3. D genes are given only for firm matches. Clone size is not always given. Where it is, it says once, few, many or a class for expanded clones.

clone size: few; D gene: NA; CDR3 length: 14; J gene: TRBJ1-2; V gene: TRBV12-3/TRBV12-4; CDR3 DNA: TGTGCCAGCAGCCGACACGAAACCGTCTATGGCTACACCTTC; CDR3 protein: CASSRHETVYGYTF
clone size: few; D gene: NA; CDR3 length: 13; J gene: TRBJ1-4; V gene: TRBV27; CDR3 DNA: TGTGCCAGCAGTTTACGAGGAGAAGAAAAACTGTTTTTT; CDR3 protein: CASSLRGEEKLFF
clone size: many; D gene: TRBD1; CDR3 length: 16; J gene: TRBJ2-3; V gene: TRBV7-9; CDR3 DNA: TGTGCCAGCAGCAGGGGACAGGCCGTTAGCACAGATACGCAGTATTTT; CDR3 protein: CASSRGQAVSTDTQYF
clone size: few; D gene: NA; CDR3 length: 14; J gene: TRBJ2-1; V gene: TRBV7-6; CDR3 DNA: TGTGCCAGCAGCTCCCGGGACCCCTACAATGAGCAGTTCTTC; CDR3 protein: CASSSRDPYNEQFF
clone size: few; D gene: NA; CDR3 length: 12; J gene: TRBJ2-5; V gene: TRBV29-1; CDR3 DNA: TGCAGCGTTGAACTAGCCCAGGAGACCCAGTACTTC; CDR3 protein: CSVELAQETQYF
clone size: few; D gene: NA; CDR3 length: 14; J gene: TRBJ2-5; V gene: TRBV5-1; CDR3 DNA: TGCGCCAGCAGCTTGGCCGAACCGATTGAGACCCAGTACTTC; CDR3 protein: CASSLAEPIETQYF
clone size: NA; D gene: TRBD2; CDR3 length: 14; J gene: TRBJ2-5; V gene: TRBV5-1; CDR3 DNA: TGCGCCAGCAGGGAAGCGGGGGGGCTAGAGACCCAGTACTTC; CDR3 protein: CASREAGGLETQYF
clone size: few; D gene: NA; CDR3 length: 16; J gene: TRBJ1-1; V gene: TRBV5-1; CDR3 DNA: TGCGCCAGCAGCTTTATGTCCGGATTCGAGGACACTGAAGCTTTCTTT; CDR3 protein: CASSFMSGFEDTEAFF
clone size: NA; D gene: NA; CDR3 length: 12; J gene: TRBJ2-7; V gene: TRBV5-8; CDR3 DNA: TGTGCCAGCAGCTGGACAATGGGCGAGCAGTACTTC; CDR3 protein: CASSWTMGEQYF
clone size: NA; D gene: TRBD1; CDR3 length: 14; J gene: TRBJ2-7; V gene: TRBV7-2; CDR3 DNA: TGTGCCAGCAGCACGGGACAGGGTTACTACGAGCAGTACTTC; CDR3 protein: CASSTGQGYYEQYF
clone size: few; D gene: TRBD1; CDR3 length: 14; J gene: TRBJ2-7; V gene: TRBV2; CDR3 DNA: TGTGCCAGCGCACCCGGGACAGGGACCTACGAGCAGTACTTC; CDR3 protein: CASAPGTGTYEQYF
clone size: many; D gene: TRBD2; CDR3 length: 14; J gene: TRBJ2-1; V gene: TRBV6-5; CDR3 DNA: TGTGCCAGCAGTTACTTTGGGGGGGATTATGAGCAGTTCTTC; CDR3 protein: CASSYFGGDYEQFF
clone size: NA; D gene: TRBD1; CDR3 length: 15; J gene: TRBJ1-3; V gene: TRBV4-3; CDR3 DNA: TGCGCCAGCAGCGGGGGGACAGGGGGCGGAAACACCATATATTTT; CDR3 protein: CASSGGTGGGNTIYF
clone size: many; D gene: NA; CDR3 length: 15; J gene: TRBJ2-7; V gene: TRBV5-4; CDR3 DNA: TGTGCCAGCAGCGCGTCGGGGGCCCTCTCCTACGAGCAGTACTTC; CDR3 protein: CASSASGALSYEQYF
clone size: many; D gene: NA; CDR3 length: 9; J gene: TRBJ1-2; V gene: TRBV20-1; CDR3 DNA: TGCAGTGCCAGAGAGGGCTACACCTTC; CDR3 protein: CSAREGYTF
clone size: NA; D gene: NA; CDR3 length: 15; J gene: TRBJ2-7; V gene: TRBV20-1; CDR3 DNA: TGCAGTGCTACCTCTGTCGATGCCGAACACTACGAGCAGTACTTC; CDR3 protein: CSATSVDAEHYEQYF
clone size: few; D gene: NA; CDR3 length: 13; J gene: TRBJ1-1; V gene: TRBV5-6; CDR3 DNA: TGTGCCAGCAGCTTGGCGGGTCCAGCTGAAGCTTTCTTT; CDR3 protein: CASSLAGPAEAFF
clone size: many; D gene: NA; CDR3 length: 14; J gene: TRBJ2-7; V gene: TRBV12-3/TRBV12-4; CDR3 DNA: TGTGCCAGCAGTTCCTGGACGGTTTCCTACGAGCAGTACTTC; CDR3 protein: CASSSWTVSYEQYF
clone size: NA; D gene: TRBD1; CDR3 length: 15; J gene: TRBJ1-5; V gene: TRBV7-2; CDR3 DNA: TGTGCCAGCAGCTCCAGACAGGGGCTACATCAGCCCCAGCATTTT; CDR3 protein: CASSSRQGLHQPQHF
clone size: many; D gene: NA; CDR3 length: 14; J gene: TRBJ1-1; V gene: TRBV12-3/TRBV12-4; CDR3 DNA: TGTGCCAGCAGTCCTTCTTGGGCGAACACTGAAGCTTTCTTT; CDR3 protein: CASSPSWANTEAFF
clone size: many; D gene: TRBD1; CDR3 length: 11; J gene: TRBJ1-4; V gene: TRBV29-1; CDR3 DNA: TGCAGCGTACAGGGGAGTGAAAAACTGTTTTTT; CDR3 protein: CSVQGSEKLFF
clone size: many; D gene: TRBD1; CDR3 length: 18; J gene: TRBJ2-3; V gene: TRBV20-1; CDR3 DNA: TGCAGTGTTCCTCCCCTCCGGGACAGGGGGCGAGGCACAGATACGCAGTATTTT; CDR3 protein: CSVPPLRDRGRGTDTQYF
clone size: few; D gene: TRBD2; CDR3 length: 18; J gene: TRBJ2-5; V gene: TRBV20-1; CDR3 DNA: TGCAGTGCTCCACCGAGCGGACTAGCGGGGGGGGTTGGGGAGACCCAGTACTTC; CDR3 protein: CSAPPSGLAGGVGETQYF
clone size: few; D gene: TRBD2; CDR3 length: 14; J gene: TRBJ2-7; V gene: TRBV5-1; CDR3 DNA: TGCGCCAGCAGCTCGGGAGGGAACTCCTACGAGCAGTACTTC; CDR3 protein: CASSSGGNSYEQYF
clone size: NA; D gene: NA; CDR3 length: 17; J gene: TRBJ1-1; V gene: TRBV18; CDR3 DNA: TGTGCCAGCTCACCGACAATTTTAGGGGTAATGAACACTGAAGCTTTCTTT; CDR3 protein: CASSPTILGVMNTEAFF
clone size: few; D gene: NA; CDR3 length: 16; J gene: TRBJ2-6; V gene: TRBV20-1; CDR3 DNA: TGCAGTGCTAGGAGGCAGGGGCCCTCTGGGGCCAACGTCCTGACTTTC; CDR3 protein: CSARRQGPSGANVLTF
clone size: NA; D gene: TRBD2; CDR3 length: 15; J gene: TRBJ2-3; V gene: TRBV20-1; CDR3 DNA: TGCAGTGCTAGTGCGGCTAGCGGGGGCACAGATACGCAGTATTTT; CDR3 protein: CSASAASGGTDTQYF
clone size: many; D gene: NA; CDR3 length: 15; J gene: TRBJ2-7; V gene: TRBV6-5; CDR3 DNA: TGTGCCAGCAGTTACGCGGAGGGGGGCTCCTACGAGCAGTACTTC; CDR3 protein: CASSYAEGGSYEQYF
clone size: many; D gene: TRBD1; CDR3 length: 14; J gene: TRBJ1-5; V gene: TRBV30; CDR3 DNA: TGTGCCTGGAGTGTACTACAGGGGGCTCAGCCCCAGCATTTT; CDR3 protein: CAWSVLQGAQPQHF
clone size: NA; D gene: TRBD1; CDR3 length: 14; J gene: TRBJ1-5; V gene: TRBV6-1; CDR3 DNA: TGTGCCAGCAGGGAGGGACAGGCCAATCAGCCCCAGCATTTT; CDR3 protein: CASREGQANQPQHF
clone size: few; D gene: NA; CDR3 length: 13; J gene: TRBJ1-1; V gene: TRBV28; CDR3 DNA: TGTGCCAGCCTGAATCCGGCTAACACTGAAGCTTTCTTT; CDR3 protein: CASLNPANTEAFF
clone size: few; D gene: NA; CDR3 length: 16; J gene: TRBJ2-3; V gene: TRBV27; CDR3 DNA: TGTGCCAGCAGTTTCATGCCGATCGGGGGCACAGATACGCAGTATTTT; CDR3 protein: CASSFMPIGGTDTQYF
clone size: NA; D gene: TRBD2; CDR3 length: 19; J gene: TRBJ2-2; V gene: TRBV7-6; CDR3 DNA: TGTGCCAGCAGCTTAGGAGTGACTAGCGGGGGGGCCCCCACCGGGGAGCTGTTTTTT; CDR3 protein: CASSLGVTSGGAPTGELFF
clone size: NA; D gene: NA; CDR3 length: 13; J gene: TRBJ1-2; V gene: TRBV24-1; CDR3 DNA: TGTGCCACCACCCCCCAGGGAAACTATGGCTACACCTTC; CDR3 protein: CATTPQGNYGYTF
clone size: NA; D gene: NA; CDR3 length: 15; J gene: TRBJ2-7; V gene: TRBV5-1; CDR3 DNA: TGCGCCAGCAGCTTGGGTGGGACCGGCGTCTACGAGCAGTACTTC; CDR3 protein: CASSLGGTGVYEQYF
clone size: NA; D gene: TRBD2; CDR3 length: 14; J gene: TRBJ2-3; V gene: TRBV20-1; CDR3 DNA: TGCAGTGCTCGACTCGGGGGAGGGCCGGATACGCAGTATTTT; CDR3 protein: CSARLGGGPDTQYF
clone size: few; D gene: TRBD2; CDR3 length: 15; J gene: TRBJ2-3; V gene: TRBV12-3/TRBV12-4; CDR3 DNA: TGTGCCAGCAGTCTCATAGCGGGGAGGACAGATACGCAGTATTTT; CDR3 protein: CASSLIAGRTDTQYF
clone size: many; D gene: TRBD1; CDR3 length: 16; J gene: TRBJ1-4; V gene: TRBV6-6; CDR3 DNA: TGTGCCAGCAGTCACCTCCCGGGACAGACCACCGAAAAACTGTTTTTT; CDR3 protein: CASSHLPGQTTEKLFF
clone size: many; D gene: NA; CDR3 length: 14; J gene: TRBJ1-6; V gene: TRBV12-3/TRBV12-4; CDR3 DNA: TGTGCCAGCAGATTACCACCTGGGAATTCACCCCTCCACTTT; CDR3 protein: CASRLPPGNSPLHF
clone size: many; D gene: NA; CDR3 length: 12; J gene: TRBJ2-2; V gene: TRBV20-1; CDR3 DNA: TGCAGTGCTAGACACCTCACCGGGGAGCTGTTTTTT; CDR3 protein: CSARHLTGELFF
clone size: few; D gene: TRBD1; CDR3 length: 15; J gene: TRBJ2-1; V gene: TRBV7-2; CDR3 DNA: TGTGCCAGCAGCTTAGCGACAGGGGTCTACAATGAGCAGTTCTTC; CDR3 protein: CASSLATGVYNEQFF
clone size: few; D gene: NA; CDR3 length: 14; J gene: TRBJ1-2; V gene: TRBV24-1; CDR3 DNA: TGTGCCACCAGTGATTCAGCAGGTTCCTATGGCTACACCTTC; CDR3 protein: CATSDSAGSYGYTF
clone size: few; D gene: TRBD2; CDR3 length: 14; J gene: TRBJ2-7; V gene: TRBV29-1; CDR3 DNA: TGCAGCGTTGAAAGGACTAGCGGCACTTACGAGCAGTACTTC; CDR3 protein: CSVERTSGTYEQYF
clone size: many; D gene: NA; CDR3 length: 16; J gene: TRBJ1-5; V gene: TRBV11-2; CDR3 DNA: TGTGCCAGCAGCTTAGCGGTGTTACAGGGCATAAGGACCCAGCATTTT; CDR3 protein: CASSLAVLQGIRTQHF
clone size: many; D gene: NA; CDR3 length: 13; J gene: TRBJ1-2; V gene: TRBV29-1; CDR3 DNA: TGCAGCGCCAGAGCTGCAGGTTCCTATGGCTACACCTTC; CDR3 protein: CSARAAGSYGYTF
clone size: many; D gene: TRBD1; CDR3 length: 15; J gene: TRBJ2-3; V gene: TRBV6-4; CDR3 DNA: TGTGCCAGCAGTCTGGACAGGGCTATGATGGATACGCAGTATTTT; CDR3 protein: CASSLDRAMMDTQYF
clone size: few; D gene: TRBD2; CDR3 length: 17; J gene: TRBJ2-1; V gene: TRBV18; CDR3 DNA: TGTGCCAGCTCACCACGGATAGCGGGGGGGAACAACAATGAGCAGTTCTTC; CDR3 protein: CASSPRIAGGNNNEQFF
clone size: many; D gene: NA; CDR3 length: 14; J gene: TRBJ2-5; V gene: TRBV5-1; CDR3 DNA: TGCGCCAGCAGTATCGGGGATGACCAAGAGACCCAGTACTTC; CDR3 protein: CASSIGDDQETQYF
clone size: many; D gene: NA; CDR3 length: 14; J gene: TRBJ2-3; V gene: TRBV29-1; CDR3 DNA: TGCAGCGTGATAGAGAGGGGGACGGCAGATACGCAGTATTTT; CDR3 protein: CSVIERGTADTQYF
clone size: few; D gene: TRBD1; CDR3 length: 15; J gene: TRBJ1-1; V gene: TRBV5-1; CDR3 DNA: TGCGCCAGCAGCTGGACAGGGTCGGGGAACACTGAAGCTTTCTTT; CDR3 protein: CASSWTGSGNTEAFF
clone size: NA; D gene: TRBD2; CDR3 length: 15; J gene: TRBJ2-1; V gene: TRBV12-3/TRBV12-4; CDR3 DNA: TGTGCCAGCACCATAGCGGGGGGGCTTTACAATGAGCAGTTCTTC; CDR3 protein: CASTIAGGLYNEQFF
clone size: NA; D gene: TRBD2; CDR3 length: 18; J gene: TRBJ2-5; V gene: TRBV7-7; CDR3 DNA: TGTGCCAGCAGCGCTAGCGGGGGGCCTGGGGGAGGACAAGAGACCCAGTACTTC; CDR3 protein: CASSASGGPGGGQETQYF
clone size: many; D gene: NA; CDR3 length: 14; J gene: TRBJ2-5; V gene: TRBV10-3; CDR3 DNA: TGTGCCATCAGTGAGTCCCACAGGGAAGAGACCCAGTACTTC; CDR3 protein: CAISESHREETQYF
clone size: many; D gene: NA; CDR3 length: 17; J gene: TRBJ2-1; V gene: TRBV7-2; CDR3 DNA: TGTGCCAGCAGCTTAATCGTCGGGGGGCAATCGGGTCATGAGCAGTTCTTC; CDR3 protein: CASSLIVGGQSGHEQFF